This T cell receptor beta chain emerged from a study of shared clonotypes between healthy human individuals. Looking at the study overall: The people who gave samples were a couple of women and a few men aged 18 to 49.

Clones were read by immunoSEQ multiplex PCR, and TCRdb kept only the in-frame ones, dropping some. The sample holds around 600,000 clones; almost 97% are singletons and the top ten take roughly 0.05%. V lost 6 bases to trimming and J lost 4 bases; unmatched junction nucleotides: 4. The CDR3 is made up of 15 amino acids. Germline V CDR1 and CDR2: MNHEY, SVGAGI. General observations from the study: The researchers took only blood, and tissue repertoires probably look different.

Healthy HIV-negative adults without recent acute infections or vaccinations served as donors. On this clone itself: Its specificity is unknown.

The receptor was isolated from a woman aged 25 to 39 in good health. The chain recombines TRBV6-5 with TRBJ2-1, with 12 bases lining up with TRBD2. The sample was naive CD4+ T cells sorted from blood. Subset denoted: CD45RA+ positively selected. CDR3 nucleotides: TGTGCCAGCAGGCTAGCGGGAGGGCCTTACAATGAGCAGTTCTTC. It is translated as CASRLAGGPYNEQFF.